Shown below are 30 T cell receptor beta chains from a single sample sequenced in a study of Graves' ophthalmopathy and Graves' hyperthyroidism. Investigators amplified TCR beta CDR3 regions from RNA transcripts. The first-round RT-PCR employed HTBI primers together with the Qiagen OneStep RT-PCR kit. A multiplex PCR was then performed as the second round. TCRdb reanalysed the multiplex PCR reads using MiXCR and keeps one entry per CDR3 protein. This sample has a few hundred thousand distinct CDR3 sequences, with approximately 37% found just once. Material for sequencing was peripheral blood or thyroid tissue (not recorded which). These receptors were collected from an adult man with Graves' hyperthyroidism.

By its share, this clonotype is medium-sized. The chain employs TRBV29-1 and TRBJ1-5; D remains ambiguous. The ends were cut back, 4 bases at V and 0 bases at J, with 7 bases in the middle. The germline gives CDR1 SQVTM, CDR2 ANQGSEA. The CDR3 consists of 13 residues. CDR3 loop: CSVGENSNQPQHF. The CDR3 DNA reads TGCAGCGTTGGGGAAAATAGCAATCAGCCCCAGCATTTT. The full variable domain, completed using reference TRBV29-1 and TRBJ1-5, is SAVISQKPSRDICQRGTSLTIQCQVDSQVTMMFWYRQQPGQSLTLIATANQGSEATYESGFVIDKFPISRPNLTFSTLTVSNMSPEDSSIYLCSVGENSNQPQHFGDGTRLSIL.

The rearrangement uses TRBV5-8 and TRBJ2-6; the D is unclear. CDR3 length equals 18 residues. Germline loops: CDR1 SGHTS, CDR2 YDEGEE. Trimming removed 0 bases from V and 0 bases from J, with 13 bases in between. In DNA, the CDR3 is TGTGCCAGCAGCTTGGGCCCAGGAAAGCTCTCTGGGGCCAACGTCCTGACTTTC. It translates to CASSLGPGKLSGANVLTF.

This clonotype was seen a handful of times. The V gene is TRBV29-1, the J gene TRBJ2-1, with D possibly matching TRBD1 (6 bases). The CDR3 is 14 residues long. Germline-derived CDR1 and CDR2 are SQVTM and ANQGSEA. V was shortened by 7 bases and J by 0 bases, with 13 bases between the two germline ends. The CDR3 DNA is TGCAGCGCCGAGATACAGGGCTCCTACAATGAGCAGTTCTTC. Translated, it gives CSAEIQGSYNEQFF.

This clonotype was seen at least ten times. The chain links TRBV12-3 or TRBV12-4 to TRBJ2-5, with 11 nucleotides matching TRBD2. The CDR3 loop spans 17 amino acids. J was trimmed by 3 bases and V by 3 bases; bases with no gene match: 9. The CDR3: CASSFNPGTSGKETQYF. The CDR3 DNA reads as TGTGCCAGCAGTTTTAACCCTGGGACTAGCGGAAAAGAGACCCAGTACTTC.

This chain connects TRBV24-1 to TRBJ2-3; D call uncertain. Germline V gene lookup returns CDR1 KGHDR and CDR2 SFDVKD. Trimming shortened V by 9 bases and J by 5 bases, and 8 bases separated the two germline ends. The CDR3 totals 11 residues. The CDR3 is CATSEIDTQYF. The CDR3 DNA follows: TGTGCCACCTCAGAGATAGATACGCAGTATTTT.

A remark on this clonotype: This may come from a read error, since a much larger clone is one base off. The rearrangement joins TRBV5-1 to TRBJ2-5; 10 bases agree with TRBD2. The CDR3 contains 14 residues. Looked up from germline, CDR1 is SGHRS and CDR2 is YFSETQ. Trimming cost V 7 bases and J 3 bases; bases outside gene matches: 6. CDR3 amino acids: CASGSGTSEETQYF. The DNA for the CDR3 is TGCGCCAGCGGCTCCGGGACTAGCGAAGAGACCCAGTACTTC.

This clonotype was counted only a few times. J is TRBJ1-4 and V is TRBV2, with D maybe TRBD1 (5 bases). CDR1 and CDR2 from the germline V gene are SNHLY and FYNNEI. CDR3 length equals 13 residues. V was pared by 8 bases and J by 2 bases, with 9 bases between. The CDR3 DNA follows: TGTGCCAGCCAGGGTTACACTAATGAAAAACTGTTTTTT. Encoded protein: CASQGYTNEKLFF.

This clonotype showed up many times. The J gene is TRBJ2-7, the V gene TRBV20-1; no clear D gene. Germline V gene lookup returns CDR1 DFQATT and CDR2 SNEGSKA (reference sequence). The CDR3 has 13 residues. Trimming took off 2 bases at V and 2 bases at J, with 10 bases between the two ends. The CDR3 protein is CSARKEPTYEQYF. The CDR3 nucleotides are TGCAGTGCTAGAAAGGAACCAACCTACGAGCAGTACTTC.

This chain joins TRBV5-8 and TRBJ1-1; D unclear. Trimming removed 3 bases from V and 5 bases from J, with 14 bases in between. The CDR3 is 14 residues long. Germline V lookup: CDR1 SGHTS, CDR2 YDEGEE. In DNA form, the CDR3 reads TGTGCCAGCAGCTCAAATCCGGTGACAACTGAAGCTTTCTTT. It encodes CASSSNPVTTEAFF.

The chain combines TRBV29-1 with TRBJ1-2; 11 nucleotides align to TRBD1. CDR1 is SQVTM and CDR2 is ANQGSEA in the germline V gene. The junction had 11 bases not matched to a gene; V was cut back by 7 bases and J by 4 bases. The CDR3 has 15 residues. CDR3 nucleotides: TGCAGCGGCCAATTCGGACAGGGGGCCGGCTATGGCTACACCTTC. Protein: CSGQFGQGAGYGYTF. Full variable domain (remainder filled in from reference TRBV29-1 and TRBJ1-2): SAVISQKPSRDICQRGTSLTIQCQVDSQVTMMFWYRQQPGQSLTLIATANQGSEATYESGFVIDKFPISRPNLTFSTLTVSNMSPEDSSIYLCSGQFGQGAGYGYTFGSGTRLTVV.

Concerning this clonotype itself: A much larger clone is a single base away; this may be a read error. The chain employs TRBV24-1 and TRBJ2-7, with D uncertain. The CDR3 is 14 residues long. V lost 2 bases and J 3 bases, leaving 10 bases between the germline ends. In germline, CDR1 is KGHDR, CDR2 SFDVKD. CDR3 in DNA: TGTGCCACCAGTGATTCAAAAAACAGCTACGAGCAGTACTTC. Its translation is CATSDSKNSYEQYF.

To note about this clonotype: A much larger clone sits a single nucleotide away, making a read error possible. The gene calls are TRBV27 and TRBJ1-3, with no clear D. The CDR3 consists of 14 residues. Germline loops: CDR1 MNHEY, CDR2 SMNVEV (reference sequence). Trimming removed 5 bases at V and 0 bases at J, with 8 bases between. The CDR3 DNA sequence: TGTGCCAGCAGTCCACAGAGCTCTGGAAACACCATATATTTT. As protein: CASSPQSSGNTIYF.

V is TRBV5-1 and J is TRBJ1-2, with no clear D. V lost 4 bases and J lost 0, with 13 bases in between. The CDR3 contains 15 residues. CDR1 is SGHRS, CDR2 YFSETQ, per germline. This chain's CDR3 is CASSTDGFTNYGYTF. As DNA, the CDR3 is TGCGCCAGCAGCACGGACGGGTTTACTAACTATGGCTACACCTTC.

This clonotype showed up just a few times. A junction end diverges from the germline sequence, so it may reflect a read error. CDR3 loop: CASSWTGEKLFF. The CDR3 DNA reads TGTGCCAGCAGTTGGACGGGGGAAAAACTGTTTTTT. The chain combines TRBV10-2 with TRBJ1-4; no definite D call. The germline CDR1 and CDR2 sequences are WSHSY and SAAADI. This CDR3 is built from 12 residues.

Notes on this clonotype: At one end, the junction sequence differs from germline, possibly due to a read error. This chain uses TRBV24-1 with TRBJ2-7; maybe TRBD1 (6 bases). The CDR3 extends over 16 amino acids. Germline assignment: CDR1 KGHDR and CDR2 SFDVKD. CDR3 loop: CATSPTGRSNTGELYF. The CDR3 nucleotides are TGTGCCACCAGTCCCACAGGGAGATCGAACACCGGGGAGCTGTACTTC.

The gene calls are TRBV4-1 and TRBJ1-5; possible D gene TRBD1, 5 bases. The germline V gene has CDR1 MGHRA and CDR2 YSYEKL. V was clipped by 3 bases and J by 6 bases, with 12 bases between them. This CDR3 contains 14 residues. DNA for the CDR3: TGCGCCAGCAGCCACGAGGAGGGGATTCAGCCCCAGCATTTT. Its translation is CASSHEEGIQPQHF.

This clonotype was counted many times. The V call is TRBV15, the J call TRBJ1-1; the D is unclear. In germline, CDR1 is LNHNV, CDR2 YYDKDF (reference sequence). There are 12 residues in the CDR3. The V end lost 1 base, the J end lost 11 bases, and 11 bases lay between the germline ends. CDR3 DNA: TGTGCCACCAGCAGAGTTTCGGGAATGGCTTTCTTT. Translated, it gives CATSRVSGMAFF.

This clonotype was detected ten times or more. The gene calls are TRBV14 and TRBJ2-7; D call uncertain. Trimming stripped 4 bases from V and 2 bases from J, with 15 bases between. The V gene's germline CDR1 is SGHDN and CDR2 FVKESK. This CDR3 spans 15 amino acids. In nucleotides, the CDR3 is TGTGCCAGCAGCCGCGGATTAACTCGAACCTACGAGCAGTACTTC. Protein sequence: CASSRGLTRTYEQYF.

This clonotype was observed at least ten times. The rearrangement uses TRBV9 and TRBJ1-1; D not certain. Looked up from germline, CDR1 is SGDLS and CDR2 is YYNGEE. This CDR3 is built from 15 residues. Trimming removed 0 bases at V and 4 bases at J, with 13 bases between. CDR3 bases: TGTGCCAGCAGCGTAGTTCGGCTCGGCGGCACTGAAGCTTTCTTT. This encodes CASSVVRLGGTEAFF.

This chain uses TRBV20-1 with TRBJ2-7; 7 bases map to TRBD1. The better agreement between TRBJ2-1 and the DNA end casts doubt on the J call. Germline CDR1 is DFQATT and CDR2 is SNEGSKA (reference sequence). This CDR3 has 14 residues. The CDR3, as DNA: TGCAGTGCACTACAGGGGACCCCCTACAATGAGCAGTTCTTC. Encoded protein: CSALQGTPYNEQFF.

The chain employs TRBV7-6 and TRBJ1-1, with TRBD1 matching 7 bases. Germline V gene lookup returns CDR1 SGHVS and CDR2 FNYEAQ. The CDR3 has 21 residues. The trim removed 1 base at V and 0 bases at J, leaving 20 bases unmatched. The CDR3 nucleotides read TGTGCCAGCAGCTTAGGTGCTAAACCAGGGGGGGAAGTGAACATGAACACTGAAGCTTTCTTT. Translation gives CASSLGAKPGGEVNMNTEAFF.

The V gene is TRBV11-2, the J gene TRBJ2-7, with D maybe TRBD1 (6 bases). The germline V gene encodes CDR1 SGHAT and CDR2 FQNNGV. Trimming cost V 5 bases and J 2 bases, with 16 bases left between them. The CDR3 length is 15 residues. In nucleotides, the CDR3 is TGTGCCAGCAGCACCAGTGGGGACACAGCCTACGAGCAGTACTTC. Its protein is CASSTSGDTAYEQYF.

The chain uses TRBV10-3 and TRBJ1-1, with 7 bases matching TRBD1. The ends lost 3 bases at V and 5 bases at J; junction bases unmatched: 9. This CDR3 region has 15 residues. Per the germline V gene, CDR1 is ENHRY and CDR2 is SYGVKD. The CDR3 nucleotides read TGTGCCATCAGTGAAGGGGCAGGGGGGGAAACTGAAGCTTTCTTT. Residues: CAISEGAGGETEAFF.

In its sample, this clonotype was seen many times. J is TRBJ2-7 and V is TRBV11-1; D may match TRBD1 or TRBD2 (6 bases each). The CDR3 covers 14 residues. The ends were cut back, 4 bases at V and 3 bases at J, with 13 bases in the middle. Per the germline V gene, CDR1 is SGHAT and CDR2 is FQDESV (reference sequence). The CDR3 is CASSSQGGIYEQYF. CDR3 sequence (DNA): TGTGCCAGCAGCTCCCAAGGGGGGATCTACGAGCAGTACTTC.

This clonotype was counted ten times or more. The gene calls are TRBV5-1 and TRBJ2-7; maybe TRBD1 (6 bases). Germline assignment: CDR1 SGHRS and CDR2 YFSETQ. The CDR3 consists of 15 residues. Trimming removed 0 bases from V and 2 bases from J, with 12 bases in between. CDR3 nucleotides: TGCGCCAGCAGCTTGGAGTGGGGGCCTGCCTACGAGCAGTACTTC. Residues: CASSLEWGPAYEQYF.

In this sample, this clonotype turned up many times. The gene calls are TRBV29-1 and TRBJ1-4, with D tentatively TRBD1 (5 bases). Trimming removed 4 bases from V and 3 bases from J, with 9 bases in between. The CDR3 is 13 residues long. Germline V gene sequence: CDR1 SQVTM, CDR2 ANQGSEA. Here the CDR3 DNA reads TGCAGCGTTGGGCAGGGAGCTAATGAAAAACTGTTTTTT. Protein sequence: CSVGQGANEKLFF.

The chain links TRBV24-1 to TRBJ2-2; 10 bases are shared with TRBD2. The CDR3 is 16 amino acids. Per the germline V gene, CDR1 is KGHDR and CDR2 is SFDVKD. V was pared by 1 base and J by 6 bases, with 4 bases of the junction left unmatched. The CDR3 is CATSDFLAGEAGELFF. The DNA of the CDR3 is TGTGCCACCAGTGATTTCCTAGCGGGAGAGGCCGGGGAGCTGTTTTTT.

Details on this clonotype: This clone may be a read error of a much larger clone one base away. This chain joins TRBV2 and TRBJ2-7; no clear D gene. Germline CDR1 reads SNHLY; CDR2 reads FYNNEI. The V end lost 3 bases, the J end lost 4 bases, and 13 bases lay between the germline ends. The CDR3 runs to 14 residues. The chain's CDR3 is CASSETLPFYEQYF. The CDR3 DNA follows: TGTGCCAGCAGTGAGACCCTCCCCTTTTACGAGCAGTACTTC.

This clonotype was recorded many times. The chain links TRBV9 to TRBJ2-2; D ambiguous. Germline V gene sequence: CDR1 SGDLS, CDR2 YYNGEE. This CDR3 region has 13 residues. V gave up 4 bases and J gave up 5 bases, with 9 bases separating them. CDR3 coding DNA: TGTGCCAGCAGCATGGACCTTACCGGGGAGCTGTTTTTT. This sequence encodes CASSMDLTGELFF. Looking up the rest from reference TRBV9 and TRBJ2-2 gives the full variable domain: DSGVTQTPKHLITATGQRVTLRCSPRSGDLSVYWYQQSLDQGLQFLIQYYNGEERAKGNILERFSAQQFPDLHSELNLSSLELGDSALYFCASSMDLTGELFFGEGSRLTVL.

This clonotype was picked up many times. The rearrangement uses TRBV7-9 and TRBJ1-2, with D unresolved. V was pared by 7 bases and J by 2 bases, with 17 bases between. Germline V gene lookup returns CDR1 SEHNR and CDR2 FQNEAQ (reference sequence). The CDR3 length is 15 residues. CDR3 nucleotides: TGTGCCAGCATCTCGTTGAGCAGTAGAAACTATGGCTACACCTTC. Translating it yields CASISLSSRNYGYTF.